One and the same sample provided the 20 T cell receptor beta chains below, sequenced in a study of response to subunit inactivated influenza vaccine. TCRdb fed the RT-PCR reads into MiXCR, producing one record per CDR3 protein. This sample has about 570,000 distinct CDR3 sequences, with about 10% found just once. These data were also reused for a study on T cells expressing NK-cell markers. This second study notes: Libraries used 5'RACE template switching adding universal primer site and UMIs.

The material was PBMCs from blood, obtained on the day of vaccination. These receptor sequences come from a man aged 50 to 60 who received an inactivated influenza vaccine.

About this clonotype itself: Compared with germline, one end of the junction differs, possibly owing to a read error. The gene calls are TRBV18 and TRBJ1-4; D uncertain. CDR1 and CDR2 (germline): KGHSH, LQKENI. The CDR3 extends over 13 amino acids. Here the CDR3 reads CASSSRGSEKLFF. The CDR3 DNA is TGTGCCAGCTCAAGTCGGGGAAGTGAAAAACTGTTTTTC.

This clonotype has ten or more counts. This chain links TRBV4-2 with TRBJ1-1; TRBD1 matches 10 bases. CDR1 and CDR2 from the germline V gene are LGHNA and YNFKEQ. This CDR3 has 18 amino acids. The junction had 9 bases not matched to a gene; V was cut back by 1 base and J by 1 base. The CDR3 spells CASSQGPGQGIQNTEAFF. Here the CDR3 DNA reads TGTGCCAGCAGCCAAGGCCCGGGACAGGGGATCCAGAACACTGAAGCTTTCTTT.

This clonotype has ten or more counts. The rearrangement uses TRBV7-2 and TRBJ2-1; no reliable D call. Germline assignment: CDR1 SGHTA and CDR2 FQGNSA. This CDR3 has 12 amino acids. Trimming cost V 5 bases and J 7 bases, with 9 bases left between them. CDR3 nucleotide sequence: TGTGCCAGCAGCCCCCAGAAAAATGAGCAGTTCTTC. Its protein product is CASSPQKNEQFF.

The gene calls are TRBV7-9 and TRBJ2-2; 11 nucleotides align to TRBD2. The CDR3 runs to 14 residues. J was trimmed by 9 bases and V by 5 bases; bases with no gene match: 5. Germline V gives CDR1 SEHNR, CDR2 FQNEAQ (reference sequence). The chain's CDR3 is CASSTGTSGRELFF. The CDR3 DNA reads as TGTGCCAGCAGCACTGGGACTAGCGGACGGGAGCTGTTTTTT.

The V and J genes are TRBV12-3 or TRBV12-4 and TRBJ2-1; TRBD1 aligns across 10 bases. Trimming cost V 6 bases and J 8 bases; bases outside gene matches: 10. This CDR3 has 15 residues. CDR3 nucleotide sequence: TGTGCCAGCAGCCTAAGACAGGGGGCGACAGATGAGCAGTTCTTC. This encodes CASSLRQGATDEQFF.

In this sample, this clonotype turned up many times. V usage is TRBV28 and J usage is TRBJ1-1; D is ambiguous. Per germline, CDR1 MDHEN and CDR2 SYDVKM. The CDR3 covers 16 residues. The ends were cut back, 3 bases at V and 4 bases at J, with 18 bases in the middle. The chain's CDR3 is CASSFITFAKSTEAFF. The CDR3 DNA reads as TGTGCCAGCAGTTTCATCACTTTCGCGAAGAGCACTGAAGCTTTCTTT. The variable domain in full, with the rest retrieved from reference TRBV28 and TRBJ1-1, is DVKVTQSSRYLVKRTGEKVFLECVQDMDHENMFWYRQDPGLGLRLIYFSYDVKMKEKGDIPEGYSVSREKKERFSLILESASTNQTSMYLCASSFITFAKSTEAFFGQGTRLTVV.

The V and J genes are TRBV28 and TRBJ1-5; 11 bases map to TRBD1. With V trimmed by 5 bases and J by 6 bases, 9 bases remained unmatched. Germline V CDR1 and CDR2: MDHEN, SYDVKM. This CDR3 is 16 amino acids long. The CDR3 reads CASSQPGQGVIQPQHF. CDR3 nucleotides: TGTGCCAGCAGTCAGCCGGGACAGGGGGTGATTCAGCCCCAGCATTTT. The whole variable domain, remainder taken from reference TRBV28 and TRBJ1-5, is DVKVTQSSRYLVKRTGEKVFLECVQDMDHENMFWYRQDPGLGLRLIYFSYDVKMKEKGDIPEGYSVSREKKERFSLILESASTNQTSMYLCASSQPGQGVIQPQHFGDGTRLSIL.

The CDR3 sequence: CSVAVGQRGETQYF. CDR3 sequence (DNA): TGCAGCGTGGCCGTGGGACAGCGTGGAGAGACCCAGTACTTC. This chain connects TRBV29-1 to TRBJ2-5; 7 bases map to TRBD1. Unmatched junction bases numbered 11, after V lost 6 bases and J lost 4 bases. Germline V gene lookup returns CDR1 SQVTM and CDR2 ANQGSEA. The CDR3 covers 14 residues. Drawing the rest from reference TRBV29-1 and TRBJ2-5, the complete variable domain is SAVISQKPSRDICQRGTSLTIQCQVDSQVTMMFWYRQQPGQSLTLIATANQGSEATYESGFVIDKFPISRPNLTFSTLTVSNMSPEDSSIYLCSVAVGQRGETQYFGPGTRLLVL.

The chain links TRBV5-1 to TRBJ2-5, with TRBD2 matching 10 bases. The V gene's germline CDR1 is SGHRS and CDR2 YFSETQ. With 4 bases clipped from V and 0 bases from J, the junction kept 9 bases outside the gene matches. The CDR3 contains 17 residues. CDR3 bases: TGCGCCAGCAGCATACCCTGGACTAGCGGATACCAAGAGACCCAGTACTTC. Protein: CASSIPWTSGYQETQYF.

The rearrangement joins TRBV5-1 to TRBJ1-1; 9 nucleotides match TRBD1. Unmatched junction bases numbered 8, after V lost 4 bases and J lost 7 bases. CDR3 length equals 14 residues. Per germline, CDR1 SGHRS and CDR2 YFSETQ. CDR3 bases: TGCGCCAGCAGCAAAGACAGGGGGAACCGTGAAGCTTTCTTT. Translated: CASSKDRGNREAFF.

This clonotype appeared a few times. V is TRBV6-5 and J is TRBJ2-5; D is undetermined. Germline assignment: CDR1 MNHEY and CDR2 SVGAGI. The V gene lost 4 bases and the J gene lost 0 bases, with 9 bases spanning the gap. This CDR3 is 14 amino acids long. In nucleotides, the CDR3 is TGTGCCAGCAGTTTCCTCGGGTACCAAGAGACCCAGTACTTC. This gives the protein CASSFLGYQETQYF.

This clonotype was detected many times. Here the CDR3 reads CASSPKVGQGAREQYF. The CDR3 DNA is TGTGCCAGCAGTCCAAAAGTGGGACAGGGGGCGCGTGAGCAGTACTTC. V and J are TRBV12-3 or TRBV12-4 and TRBJ2-7; 12 nucleotides align to TRBD1. With V trimmed by 5 bases and J by 7 bases, 12 bases remained unmatched. This CDR3 has 16 residues.

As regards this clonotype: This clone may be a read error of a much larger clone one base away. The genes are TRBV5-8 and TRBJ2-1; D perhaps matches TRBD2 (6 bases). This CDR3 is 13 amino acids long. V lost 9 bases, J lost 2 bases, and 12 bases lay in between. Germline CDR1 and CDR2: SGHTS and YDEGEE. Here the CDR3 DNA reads TGTGCCATCCGAAGCGGGCCCTACAATGAGCAGTTCTTC. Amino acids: CAIRSGPYNEQFF.

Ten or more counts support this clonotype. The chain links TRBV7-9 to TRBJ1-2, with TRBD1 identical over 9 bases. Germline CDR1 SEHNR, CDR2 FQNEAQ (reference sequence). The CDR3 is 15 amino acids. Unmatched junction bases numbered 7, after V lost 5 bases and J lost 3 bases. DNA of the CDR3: TGTGCCAGCAGCGACCGGGACAGGGTATACTATGGCTACACCTTC. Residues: CASSDRDRVYYGYTF.

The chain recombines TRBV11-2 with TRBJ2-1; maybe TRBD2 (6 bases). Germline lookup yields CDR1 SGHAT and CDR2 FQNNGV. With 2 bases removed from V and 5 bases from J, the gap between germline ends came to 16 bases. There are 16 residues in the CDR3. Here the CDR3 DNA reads TGTGCCAGCAGCTTAAAAAGGTCTAGCGCCCACAATGAGCAGTTCTTC. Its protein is CASSLKRSSAHNEQFF.

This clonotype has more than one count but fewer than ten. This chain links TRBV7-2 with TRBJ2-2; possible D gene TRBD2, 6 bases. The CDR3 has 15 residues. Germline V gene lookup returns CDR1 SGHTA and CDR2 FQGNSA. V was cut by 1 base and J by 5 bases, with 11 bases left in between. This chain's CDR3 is CASSLGPGETGELFF. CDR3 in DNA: TGTGCCAGCAGCTTAGGTCCGGGAGAGACCGGGGAGCTGTTTTTT.

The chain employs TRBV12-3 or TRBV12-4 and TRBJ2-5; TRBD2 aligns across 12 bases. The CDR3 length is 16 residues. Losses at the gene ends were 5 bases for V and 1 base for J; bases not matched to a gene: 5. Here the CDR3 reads CASSIGTSGLQETQYF. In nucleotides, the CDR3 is TGTGCCAGCAGTATTGGGACTAGCGGGCTCCAAGAGACCCAGTACTTC.

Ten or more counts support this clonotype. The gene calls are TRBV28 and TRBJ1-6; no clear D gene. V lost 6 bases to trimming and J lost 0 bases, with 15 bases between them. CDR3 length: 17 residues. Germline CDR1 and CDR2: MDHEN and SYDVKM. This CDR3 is CASRGLAGSSYNSPLHF. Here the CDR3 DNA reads TGTGCCAGCAGAGGATTAGCGGGGAGCTCCTATAATTCACCCCTCCACTTT.

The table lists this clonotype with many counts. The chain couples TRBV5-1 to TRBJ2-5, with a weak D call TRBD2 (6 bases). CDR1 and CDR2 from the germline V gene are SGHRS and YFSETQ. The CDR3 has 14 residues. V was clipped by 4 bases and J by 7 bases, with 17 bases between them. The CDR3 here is CASSPYKDGGTQYF. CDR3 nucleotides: TGCGCCAGCAGCCCCTACAAAGACGGGGGGACCCAGTACTTC. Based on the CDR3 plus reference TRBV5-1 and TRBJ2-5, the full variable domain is KAGVTQTPRYLIKTRGQQVTLSCSPISGHRSVSWYQQTPGQGLQFLFEYFSETQRNKGNFPGRFSGRQFSNSRSEMNVSTLELGDSALYLCASSPYKDGGTQYFGPGTRLLVL.

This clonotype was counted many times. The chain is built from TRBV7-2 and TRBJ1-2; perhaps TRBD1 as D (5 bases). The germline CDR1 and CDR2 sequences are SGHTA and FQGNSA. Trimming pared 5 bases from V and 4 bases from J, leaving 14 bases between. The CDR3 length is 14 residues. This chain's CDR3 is CASSQTGGPYGYTF. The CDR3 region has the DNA TGTGCCAGCAGCCAGACGGGGGGTCCCTATGGCTACACCTTC.